Listed below are T cell receptor beta chains from one sample, sequenced in a study of OX40 agonist ivuxolimab in advanced cancers. Libraries were prepared by immunoSEQ multiplex PCR; TCRdb keeps only in-frame clonotypes and omits some of them. This table has some 25,000 clones, just over 85% appearing once. The sequencing here drew on CD4+ or CD8+ T cells sorted from blood, taken in a trial of the OX40 agonist ivuxolimab. All receptors derive from an adult with an advanced solid tumor such as melanoma, head and neck, liver or kidney cancer. The CDR3 runs from the conserved cysteine through the conserved F or W. A D gene is named only where the DNA matches it firmly.

TRBV29-1,13,TRBJ1-1,TRBD1,CSVQTGGNTEAFF
TRBV6-1,15,TRBJ2-7,TRBD1,CASSERAGGGDEQYF
TRBV13,17,TRBJ2-7,TRBD1,CASSLWGQTGTEDEQYF
TRBV7-9,14,TRBJ1-1,TRBD1,CASTGQGVDTEAFF
TRBV7-9,16,TRBJ2-4,-,CASSFLGQGAKNIQYF
TRBV6-5,13,TRBJ2-7,-,CASSYQGGNEQYF
TRBV6-5,13,TRBJ2-5,-,CASSLNLQETQYF
TRBV6-4,14,TRBJ2-1,TRBD2,CASSDSREGNEQFF
TRBV7-6,16,TRBJ2-1,TRBD2,CASSLAGLAGYNEQFF
TRBV25-1,13,TRBJ2-5,-,CASRPSGRETQYF
TRBV6-6,14,TRBJ2-7,TRBD2,CASSPLAGEHEQYF
TRBV29-1,12,TRBJ2-7,TRBD1,CSVPRTGGEQYF
TRBV7-9,13,TRBJ2-5,-,CASEDNYQETQYF
TRBV27,16,TRBJ2-7,TRBD1,CASSFKTGPFGYEQYF
TRBV27,18,TRBJ1-1,TRBD1,CASSLSSRAGGMNTEAFF
TRBV7-9,12,TRBJ1-1,-,CASSLVGVEAFF
TRBV28,14,TRBJ1-5,TRBD1,CATATGGAPQPQHF
TRBV6-5,13,TRBJ2-7,-,CASGEQGAYEQYF
TRBV19,15,TRBJ2-2,TRBD2,CASSISLAGAGELFF
TRBV6-5,13,TRBJ2-7,-,CAISDWRGEEQYF
TRBV11-3,12,TRBJ2-7,-,CASSLGGHEQYF
TRBV7-9,13,TRBJ1-1,-,CASSLIGGPGAFF
TRBV28,15,TRBJ2-7,TRBD2,CASSYQGSGRTEQYF
TRBV4-1,14,TRBJ2-7,-,CASSQELSLYEQYF
TRBV7-2,15,TRBJ1-1,-,CASSLRLYTGTEAFF
TRBV27,12,TRBJ2-1,-,CASSSTGHEQFF
TRBV6-5,13,TRBJ2-7,-,CASSLHETSEQYF
TRBV6-1,14,TRBJ1-4,-,CASSEQATNEKLFF
TRBV18,15,TRBJ2-7,-,CASSLSKTAAYEQYF
TRBV27,13,TRBJ2-7,-,CASKGAASYEQYF
TRBV15,15,TRBJ2-7,TRBD2,CATSRGTSGTYEQYF
TRBV27,13,TRBJ1-1,-,CAVGGVMNTEAFF
TRBV6-5,13,TRBJ2-7,TRBD1,CASSGTGFYEQYF
TRBV5-5,15,TRBJ1-5,-,CASSLARYSNQPQHF
TRBV30,14,TRBJ1-1,-,CAWSLISGNTEAFF
TRBV6-1,12,TRBJ1-1,-,CASSTFEEVAFF